These T cell receptor beta chains were read from a single sample in a study of T cell responses to AZD1222 COVID-19 vaccine. Measured with immunoSEQ multiplex PCR; TCRdb has only the in-frame clones, and not every one. The data show tens of thousands of clones, with approximately 79% seen just once and 10% to 13% held by the top ten. The material was peripheral blood, obtained on day 0 of AZD1222 vaccination. These TCRs come from an adult in good health. Both conserved end residues are part of each CDR3. A D gene is named only where the DNA matches it firmly. Some rows mark clone size as missing; the rest say once, few, many or name a class of expanded clone.

CDR3aa,CDR3nt,v_gene,len,d_gene,abundance,j_gene
CASRPRHSASETQYF,TGTGCCAGCAGACCTAGACACTCCGCATCGGAGACCCAGTACTTC,TRBV27,15,.,once,TRBJ2-5
CASSSGTLPSTDTQYF,TGTGCCAGCAGTAGCGGGACCCTACCTAGCACAGATACGCAGTATTTT,TRBV6-6,16,TRBD2,.,TRBJ2-3
CASSPDRADQPQHF,TGTGCCAGCAGCCCAGACAGGGCCGATCAGCCCCAGCATTTT,TRBV7-9,14,TRBD1,.,TRBJ1-5
CASSLGDSHQETQYF,TGTGCCAGCAGCTTAGGGGACAGCCACCAAGAGACCCAGTACTTC,TRBV7-2,15,TRBD1,.,TRBJ2-5
CAGRRNTGELFF,TGTGCCGGGAGGAGGAACACCGGGGAGCTGTTTTTT,TRBV19,12,.,.,TRBJ2-2
CASSQPGATDTQYF,TGCGCCAGCAGCCAGCCGGGGGCCACAGATACGCAGTATTTT,TRBV4-3,14,.,.,TRBJ2-3
CAWSRGRKEKLFF,TGTGCCTGGTCCCGGGGCCGTAAAGAAAAACTGTTTTTT,TRBV30,13,.,.,TRBJ1-4
CASSPGGGASYEQYF,TGTGCCAGCAGCCCGGGCGGGGGGGCCTCCTACGAGCAGTACTTC,TRBV5-4,15,TRBD2,.,TRBJ2-7
CASSPRGLSGYTF,TGTGCCAGCAGCCCAAGGGGATTGTCGGGCTACACCTTC,TRBV16,13,.,.,TRBJ1-2
CASSAAGGLEEQYF,TGTGCCAGCAGCGCAGCGGGGGGGTTAGAGGAGCAGTACTTC,TRBV9,14,TRBD2,once,TRBJ2-7
CASSLEAAGVYEQYF,TGCGCCAGCAGCTTGGAGGCCGCAGGGGTGTACGAGCAGTACTTC,TRBV5-1,15,.,.,TRBJ2-7
CASSFAKNTEAFF,TGTGCCAGCAGTTTTGCCAAGAACACTGAAGCTTTCTTT,TRBV12-3/TRBV12-4,13,.,.,TRBJ1-1
CATSDEKTGGRGATYNEQFF,TGTGCCACCAGTGACGAAAAAACAGGGGGCAGAGGGGCAACCTACAATGAGCAGTTCTTC,TRBV24-1,20,TRBD1,.,TRBJ2-1
CASSGPEGETQYF,TGTGCCAGCAGCGGACCCGAGGGAGAGACCCAGTACTTC,TRBV9,13,.,.,TRBJ2-5
CASSQDLGDNQPQHF,TGCGCCAGCAGCCAAGATTTGGGGGACAATCAGCCCCAGCATTTT,TRBV4-3,15,.,once,TRBJ1-5
CASSPGTGGYTF,TGTGCCAGCAGTCCAGGGACGGGGGGCTACACCTTC,TRBV28,12,.,.,TRBJ1-2
CASSFSGGAYNEQFF,TGTGCCAGCAGCTTCAGCGGGGGGGCCTACAATGAGCAGTTCTTC,TRBV7-2,15,TRBD2,.,TRBJ2-1
CASSIAGRDPVGGYTF,TGTGCCAGTAGTATAGCGGGACGAGACCCCGTGGGTGGCTACACCTTC,TRBV19,16,.,.,TRBJ1-2
CASRGGRGWEKLFF,TGTGCCAGCAGGGGGGGAAGGGGCTGGGAAAAACTGTTTTTT,TRBV25-1,14,.,.,TRBJ1-4
CASSTQGYGNTIYF,TGCGCCAGCAGCACCCAGGGATATGGAAACACCATATATTTT,TRBV5-1,14,.,.,TRBJ1-3
CASSFYRASYNEQFF,TGTGCCAGCAGTTTCTACAGGGCTTCCTACAATGAGCAGTTCTTC,TRBV6-5,15,.,.,TRBJ2-1
CASSQGGGSPLHF,TGTGCCAGCAGCCAAGGGGGGGGCTCACCCCTCCACTTT,TRBV3-1/TRBV3-2,13,.,.,TRBJ1-6
CASSQVGAGAGNTIYF,TGTGCCAGCAGCCAAGTAGGGGCAGGGGCTGGAAACACCATATATTTT,TRBV4-2,16,.,.,TRBJ1-3
CASSTQATGINEKLFF,TGTGCCAGTAGTACGCAGGCTACAGGGATTAATGAAAAACTGTTTTTT,TRBV19,16,.,.,TRBJ1-4
CASSLARGGNYEQYF,TGTGCCAGCAGCTTAGCCAGGGGAGGGAACTACGAACAGTACTTC,TRBV11-2,15,.,.,TRBJ2-7
CSVSQTMGADQYF,TGCAGCGTTTCCCAAACGATGGGGGCAGACCAGTACTTC,TRBV29-1,13,.,.,TRBJ2-7
CASSKNVFLKGQPNEKLFF,TGTGCCAGCAGCAAAAACGTCTTCCTTAAAGGACAGCCAAATGAAAAACTGTTTTTT,TRBV21-1,19,.,once,TRBJ1-4
CASSTGGKEKLFF,TGTGCCAGCAGTACCGGGGGGAAGGAAAAACTGTTTTTT,TRBV13,13,.,.,TRBJ1-4
CAASSASGSYNEQFF,TGCGCCGCTTCCTCTGCTAGTGGGAGCTACAATGAGCAGTTCTTC,TRBV10-2,15,.,.,TRBJ2-1
CASSLETAAYNSPLHF,TGCGCCAGCAGCTTGGAAACAGCCGCCTATAATTCACCCCTCCACTTT,TRBV5-1,16,.,.,TRBJ1-6
CASSPGLAGDTDTQYF,TGTGCCAGCAGCCCCGGACTAGCGGGGGACACAGATACGCAGTATTTT,TRBV7-9,16,TRBD2,.,TRBJ2-3
CASSYSAGTGIGYTF,TGTGCCAGCAGTTACTCGGCCGGGACAGGGATTGGCTACACCTTC,TRBV6-5,15,TRBD1,.,TRBJ1-2
CASQEIRNQPQHF,TGTGCCAGCCAAGAAATACGCAATCAGCCCCAGCATTTT,TRBV28,13,.,.,TRBJ1-5
CASRGANTGELFF,TGTGCCAGTAGGGGGGCGAACACCGGGGAGCTGTTTTTT,TRBV19,13,.,.,TRBJ2-2
CASSSTGTGLQETQYF,TGCGCCAGCAGCTCAACCGGGACAGGCTTACAAGAGACCCAGTACTTC,TRBV5-1,16,TRBD1,.,TRBJ2-5
CASSLTGRETQYF,TGTGCCAGCAGCCTAACAGGAAGGGAGACCCAGTACTTC,TRBV12-3/TRBV12-4,13,.,once,TRBJ2-5
CASNPFGGGNYGYTF,TGTGCCAGCAACCCCTTTGGGGGTGGGAACTATGGCTACACCTTC,TRBV7-9,15,.,.,TRBJ1-2
CASSLRGREDEQFF,TGTGCCAGCAGCTTGAGGGGGCGCGAGGATGAGCAGTTCTTC,TRBV7-2,14,TRBD1,.,TRBJ2-1
CASRAGTGHEQYF,TGTGCCAGCAGAGCCGGGACAGGGCACGAGCAGTACTTC,TRBV21-1,13,.,.,TRBJ2-7
CASSPRLAGSTDTQYF,TGTGCCAGCTCACCACGGCTAGCGGGAAGCACAGATACGCAGTATTTT,TRBV18,16,TRBD2,once,TRBJ2-3
CAWSHGLAGGETQYF,TGTGCCTGGAGTCATGGACTAGCGGGAGGCGAGACCCAGTACTTC,TRBV30,15,TRBD2,.,TRBJ2-5
CASSDTRGTEAFF,TGTGCCAGCAGTGATACGAGAGGCACTGAAGCTTTCTTT,TRBV2,13,.,.,TRBJ1-1
CASSEAGLNTEAFF,TGTGCCAGCAGTGAAGCAGGTTTGAACACTGAAGCTTTCTTT,TRBV6-1,14,.,.,TRBJ1-1
CASSLKRGTEAFF,TGCGCCAGCAGCCTCAAGCGGGGGACTGAAGCTTTCTTT,TRBV5-1,13,.,.,TRBJ1-1
CASSIGTNYNEQFF,TGTGCCAGTAGTATAGGGACAAACTACAATGAGCAGTTCTTC,TRBV19,14,.,.,TRBJ2-1
CASSISGGGAENTQYF,TGTGCCAGTAGTATATCGGGCGGGGGGGCCGAAAATACGCAGTATTTT,TRBV19,16,TRBD2,.,TRBJ2-3
CAWSPGLDQPQHF,TGTGCCTGGAGTCCTGGACTCGATCAGCCCCAGCATTTT,TRBV30,13,.,.,TRBJ1-5
CASSLAWDRGPSSYGYTF,TGTGCCAGCAGCTTGGCCTGGGACAGGGGGCCCTCTAGCTATGGCTACACCTTC,TRBV5-6,18,TRBD1,.,TRBJ1-2
CASSPTGRLNQPQHF,TGTGCCAGCAGTCCAACAGGACGACTCAATCAGCCCCAGCATTTT,TRBV6-2/TRBV6-3,15,.,.,TRBJ1-5
CASRALAGGPDTQYF,TGTGCCAGCAGGGCACTAGCGGGAGGGCCGGATACGCAGTATTTT,TRBV27,15,TRBD2,.,TRBJ2-3
CASSRDRNNEQFF,TGTGCCAGCAGCCGAGACAGGAATAATGAGCAGTTCTTC,TRBV5-4,13,.,.,TRBJ2-1
CASRRGLPDLQATNEKLFF,TGTGCCAGCCGCAGAGGGCTCCCGGACCTTCAGGCAACTAATGAAAAACTGTTTTTT,TRBV27,19,.,.,TRBJ1-4
CASSLSIGAADNQPQHF,TGTGCCAGCAGTTTATCGATTGGGGCAGCCGACAATCAGCCCCAGCATTTT,TRBV28,17,.,.,TRBJ1-5
CAGQGFYNSPLHF,TGTGCCGGACAGGGTTTCTATAATTCACCCCTCCACTTT,TRBV6-6,13,TRBD1,.,TRBJ1-6
CATSRGPGAAPNSPLHF,TGTGCCACCAGCAGAGGACCCGGGGCAGCCCCAAATTCACCCCTCCACTTT,TRBV15,17,.,.,TRBJ1-6
CASSIATNEKLFF,TGTGCCAGTAGTATTGCAACTAATGAAAAACTGTTTTTT,TRBV19,13,.,.,TRBJ1-4
CASSVGVNEKLFF,TGTGCCAGCAGCGTCGGGGTTAATGAAAAACTGTTTTTT,TRBV2,13,.,.,TRBJ1-4
CASRPDADSNQPQHF,TGTGCCAGCAGACCGGACGCAGATAGCAATCAGCCCCAGCATTTT,TRBV9,15,.,.,TRBJ1-5